A selection of T cell receptor beta chains follows, all from one sample in a study of blood T cell repertoires in COVID-19. Clones were sequenced by immunoSEQ multiplex PCR, and TCRdb holds only the in-frame ones, with some missing. Of roughly 200,000 clones listed, over 80% are singletons. Material for sequencing was peripheral blood. These receptors were taken from a man in his forties or fifties with acute or convalescent COVID-19. Each CDR3 is given with its conserved first and last residue. Each record gives: CDR3 DNA, CDR3 protein, J gene, V gene, D gene, clone size. The D gene is left open where the match is weak. Part of the rows lack a size; the others show once, few, many or a class for expanded clones.

DNA: TGTGCCAGCAGCCTCGGGTCGCGTACCGGTCTGGCGGGGGACACCATATATTTT
CDR3: CASSLGSRTGLAGDTIYF
J: TRBJ1-3
V: TRBV4-2
D: -
size: few

DNA: TGTGCCAGCAGCCAAGATAGGGGGGGCGCGGGGAATCAGCCCCAGCATTTT
CDR3: CASSQDRGGAGNQPQHF
J: TRBJ1-5
V: TRBV4-2
D: -
size: -

DNA: TGTGCCAGCACCCGCCGAGGCAACGATGGCTACACCTTC
CDR3: CASTRRGNDGYTF
J: TRBJ1-2
V: TRBV5-8
D: -
size: -

DNA: TGTGCCAGCAGCTTAGTCCAGACAGGGGCATATGGCTACACCTTC
CDR3: CASSLVQTGAYGYTF
J: TRBJ1-2
V: TRBV11-2
D: TRBD1
size: -

DNA: TGTGCCAGTAGTCCGGAAAAGGACTTTCTGACCTATGGCTACACCTTC
CDR3: CASSPEKDFLTYGYTF
J: TRBJ1-2
V: TRBV19
D: -
size: -

DNA: TGCGCCAGCAGCCCCCTCGGGGGGAACACTGAAGCTTTCTTT
CDR3: CASSPLGGNTEAFF
J: TRBJ1-1
V: TRBV5-1
D: -
size: once

DNA: TGCAGCGTGTCAACAGGGTTGGCAGATACGCAGTATTTT
CDR3: CSVSTGLADTQYF
J: TRBJ2-3
V: TRBV29-1
D: -
size: once

DNA: TGTGCCAGCAGCGGAGGCCAAATGGGGGCGGAGGAGACCCAGTACTTC
CDR3: CASSGGQMGAEETQYF
J: TRBJ2-5
V: TRBV9
D: -
size: -

DNA: TGTGCCAGCAGGGAAGACAGTTTCCAAGAGACCCAGTACTTC
CDR3: CASREDSFQETQYF
J: TRBJ2-5
V: TRBV5-4
D: -
size: once

DNA: TGTGCCAGCAGTTTAGTAGGGACAGCCCTTACGAGCTCCTATAATTCACCCCTCCACTTT
CDR3: CASSLVGTALTSSYNSPLHF
J: TRBJ1-6
V: TRBV28
D: TRBD1
size: -

DNA: TGTGCCAGCAGTCATCAGGGGGGACCCCCTGGGGCCAACGTCCTGACTTTC
CDR3: CASSHQGGPPGANVLTF
J: TRBJ2-6
V: TRBV6-6
D: -
size: -

DNA: TGTGCCAGCAGTTTATGGCAAGGACAAAAGGAAGGACCTGGCTACACCTTC
CDR3: CASSLWQGQKEGPGYTF
J: TRBJ1-2
V: TRBV28
D: -
size: -

DNA: TGCAGCGTTGAAGGCGAATCGGGAGAGACCCAGTACTTC
CDR3: CSVEGESGETQYF
J: TRBJ2-5
V: TRBV29-1
D: -
size: -

DNA: TGTGCCAGCAGCACCCATCGTAGCGGGAGGGCCAATGAGCAGTTCTTC
CDR3: CASSTHRSGRANEQFF
J: TRBJ2-1
V: TRBV21-1
D: -
size: once